Shown below are 19 T cell receptor beta chains from a single sample sequenced in a study of cytomegalovirus exposure and HLA in healthy donors (dated by TCRdb to about 2017). The library came from the immunoSEQ multiplex PCR assay. For the multiplex PCR, a mixture combining 60 forward primers for TCR Vbeta segments and 13 reverse primers for TCR Jbeta segments was used. What TCRdb holds here is the immuneACCESS table cut down to in-frame rearrangements. Part of the clones is not present; checked against another copy, under half of the missing clones reflect an unresolved V gene, and the others are unexplained. This sample's listing comprises roughly 53,000 clones. The ten biggest clones cover 12% of the sample. The specimen was PBMCs. The receptors were sampled from a man aged 18 to 29 in good health and CMV-seropositive.

The V and J genes are TRBV7-9 and TRBJ1-1, with D unresolved. The V and J ends lost 5 bases and 3 bases respectively, with 10 bases between them. The CDR3 totals 13 residues. Germline CDR1 reads SEHNR; CDR2 reads FQNEAQ (reference sequence). CDR3 sequence (DNA): TGTGCCAGCAGCAACGACGGGTACACTGAAGCTTTCTTT. This translates into CASSNDGYTEAFF.

The V call is TRBV6-1, the J call TRBJ1-2, with TRBD1 matching 7 bases. The germline V gene has CDR1 MNHNS and CDR2 SASEGT. This CDR3 has 13 residues. After removal of 5 bases from V and 6 bases from J, the junction contained 6 bases not matched to a gene. For the CDR3, the DNA is TGTGCCAGCAGTCTGGACAGGTTGGATGGCTACACCTTC. Its protein is CASSLDRLDGYTF.

The chain recombines TRBV6-1 with TRBJ2-3; D perhaps matches TRBD2 (5 bases). The CDR3 loop spans 14 amino acids. V was pared by 5 bases and J by 2 bases, with 11 bases between. CDR1 is MNHNS and CDR2 is SASEGT in the germline V gene. CDR3 sequence (DNA): TGTGCCAGCAGTTTAGGACTTCTCACAGATACGCAGTATTTT. Protein sequence: CASSLGLLTDTQYF.

The chain uses TRBV6-1 and TRBJ2-7; 8 bases agree with TRBD1. CDR1 and CDR2 (germline): MNHNS, SASEGT. The CDR3 contains 15 residues. With V trimmed by 3 bases and J by 0 bases, 4 bases remained unmatched. The CDR3 here is CASSETGDSSYEQYF. The CDR3 DNA sequence: TGTGCCAGCAGTGAGACAGGGGACAGCTCCTACGAGCAGTACTTC.

V and J are TRBV5-1 and TRBJ2-2; 9 nucleotides match TRBD2. V trimming: 0 bases; J trimming: 1 base; junction bases outside the gene matches: 1. The CDR3 covers 16 residues. Germline CDR1 SGHRS, CDR2 YFSETQ. The CDR3 DNA follows: TGCGCCAGCAGCTTGGTACTAGCGGGGAACACCGGGGAGCTGTTTTTT. This codes for CASSLVLAGNTGELFF.

This chain joins TRBV2 and TRBJ2-7; weak D call: TRBD2 (5 bases). CDR3 length equals 12 residues. With 4 bases removed from V and 5 bases from J, the gap between germline ends came to 9 bases. Germline-derived CDR1 and CDR2 are SNHLY and FYNNEI. The CDR3 DNA reads TGTGCCAGCAGTGGAGACTATGACGAGCAGTACTTC. It is translated as CASSGDYDEQYF.

The gene calls are TRBV11-2 and TRBJ2-2, with D possibly being TRBD1 (5 bases). Germline values: CDR1 SGHAT, CDR2 FQNNGV. V was cut by 5 bases and J by 3 bases, with 13 bases left in between. CDR3 length: 15 amino acids. CDR3 DNA sequence: TGTGCCAGCAGCGGGCTCAGGGTGGACACCGGGGAGCTGTTTTTT. The encoded protein is CASSGLRVDTGELFF.

The V gene is TRBV7-9, the J gene TRBJ1-1; D perhaps matches TRBD1 (5 bases). Germline CDR1 is SEHNR and CDR2 is FQNEAQ (reference sequence). This CDR3 has 14 amino acids. V was clipped by 2 bases and J by 2 bases, with 9 bases between them. The CDR3 sequence is CASSLLDSNTEAFF. CDR3 DNA sequence: TGTGCCAGCAGCTTACTCGACAGTAACACTGAAGCTTTCTTT.

In terms of frequency, this clone is medium-sized (0.01 to 0.1%). The rearrangement links TRBV28 to TRBJ1-5; TRBD1 aligns across 7 bases. Trimming cost V 7 bases and J 6 bases; bases outside gene matches: 21. Germline V gene lookup returns CDR1 MDHEN and CDR2 SYDVKM. This CDR3 region has 18 residues. The CDR3 DNA reads as TGTGCCAGCATCTCTTCTTTCAGGGGGTTGGGCGACGCTCAGCCCCAGCATTTT. It translates to CASISSFRGLGDAQPQHF.

The J gene is TRBJ1-3, the V gene TRBV10-2; 7 nucleotides match TRBD1. CDR3 size: 13 residues. Germline loops: CDR1 WSHSY, CDR2 SAAADI. J was trimmed by 0 bases and V by 7 bases; bases with no gene match: 0. The CDR3 spells CASTGGSGNTIYF. CDR3 in DNA: TGCGCCAGCACAGGGGGCTCTGGAAACACCATATATTTT.

The chain couples TRBV6-5 to TRBJ1-2, with 9 bases identical to TRBD1. Germline CDR1 MNHEY, CDR2 SVGAGI. The CDR3 is 14 amino acids. V lost 6 bases and J lost 5; bases outside the gene matches: 7. CDR3 in DNA: TGTGCCAGCAGGGGACAGGGAAAGTATTATGGCTACACCTTC. Amino acids: CASRGQGKYYGYTF.

The V and J genes are TRBV28 and TRBJ2-7; D is ambiguous. V shed 5 bases and J shed 3 bases, with 11 bases lying between them. Germline lookup yields CDR1 MDHEN and CDR2 SYDVKM. The CDR3 has 13 residues. The CDR3 reads CASSPLSVYEQYF. CDR3 DNA: TGTGCCAGCAGTCCCCTAAGTGTCTACGAGCAGTACTTC.

The chain recombines TRBV19 with TRBJ1-5, with D possibly being TRBD1 (6 bases). CDR3 length: 13 residues. CDR1 LNHDA and CDR2 SQIVND come from the germline V gene (reference sequence). Trimming took 5 bases from V and 7 from J, leaving 12 bases between them. Written as DNA, the CDR3 is TGTGCCAGTAGTCCCGACAGGTCCCAGCCCCAGCATTTT. Translation: CASSPDRSQPQHF. The full variable domain, with the rest looked up from reference TRBV19 and TRBJ1-5, is DGGITQSPKYLFRKEGQNVTLSCEQNLNHDAMYWYRQDPGQGLRLIYYSQIVNDFQKGDIAEGYSVSREKKESFPLTVTSAQKNPTAFYLCASSPDRSQPQHFGDGTRLSIL.

V is TRBV6-5 and J is TRBJ1-5, with 8 bases aligning to TRBD1. V gave up 3 bases and J gave up 7 bases; unmatched junction bases: 5. In germline, CDR1 is MNHEY, CDR2 SVGAGI. CDR3 length: 14 residues. As DNA, the CDR3 is TGTGCCAGCAGTTATGGACAGGGAGGGCAGCCCCAGCATTTT. It encodes CASSYGQGGQPQHF.

This chain joins TRBV27 and TRBJ2-7, with TRBD2 as a possible D gene (7 bases). In germline, CDR1 is MNHEY, CDR2 SMNVEV (reference sequence). The CDR3 is made up of 15 amino acids. The V and J ends lost 1 base and 3 bases respectively, with 13 bases between them. CDR3 amino acids: CASSLFGGGGYEQYF. CDR3 DNA: TGTGCCAGCAGTTTATTTGGGGGAGGGGGCTACGAGCAGTACTTC.

This chain links TRBV15 with TRBJ2-1, with 7 nucleotides matching TRBD1. This CDR3 region has 16 residues. Germline V gene sequence: CDR1 LNHNV, CDR2 YYDKDF (reference sequence). V was pared by 0 bases and J by 10 bases, with 12 bases of the junction left unmatched. Written as DNA, the CDR3 is TGTGCCACCAGCAGAGATAAAACAGGGGACCGAGGGGAGCAGTTCTTC. Translated, it gives CATSRDKTGDRGEQFF. Filled out from reference TRBV15 and TRBJ2-1, the complete variable domain reads DAMVIQNPRYQVTQFGKPVTLSCSQTLNHNVMYWYQQKSSQAPKLLFHYYDKDFNNEADTPDNFQSRRPNTSFCFLDIRSPGLGDTAMYLCATSRDKTGDRGEQFFGPGTRLTVL.

The genes are TRBV7-3 and TRBJ2-1; 8 bases map to TRBD2. The CDR3 totals 16 residues. The V gene's germline CDR1 is SGHTA and CDR2 FQGTGA. J lost 1 base, V lost 5 bases, and 7 bases had no gene match. The CDR3 sequence: CASSPSAGDSYNEQFF. The CDR3 nucleotides are TGTGCCAGCAGCCCCTCAGCGGGGGATTCCTACAATGAGCAGTTCTTC.

The V call is TRBV5-8, the J call TRBJ2-3, with TRBD2 matching over 7 bases. J lost 4 bases, V lost 0 bases, and 8 bases had no gene match. Germline V gene lookup returns CDR1 SGHTS and CDR2 YDEGEE. This CDR3 has 16 residues. The CDR3 DNA reads as TGTGCCAGCAGCTTGGCGTCCAGCGGGAAGGCAGATACGCAGTATTTT. It yields the protein CASSLASSGKADTQYF.

The rearrangement joins TRBV10-1 to TRBJ2-5; 11 bases agree with TRBD1. V lost 1 base and J lost 5; bases outside the gene matches: 9. The germline V gene has CDR1 WNHNN and CDR2 SYGVQD (reference sequence). This CDR3 spans 17 amino acids. The CDR3 DNA reads TGCGCCAGCAGTGAGTGGGACCTCGGGACAGGGGGTGAGACCCAGTACTTC. It specifies CASSEWDLGTGGETQYF.